The 27 T cell receptor beta chains given below trace back to one sample, sequenced in a study of T cells in localized non-small cell lung cancer. Assay: immunoSEQ multiplex PCR; the TCRdb copy retains only in-frame clones and omits some. The table shows nearly 40,000 clones, with around 86% occurring only once. Sequencing was performed on peripheral blood, taken before any cancer treatment. The receptor set was obtained from a man aged 18 to 49 with stage I lung adenocarcinoma.

The V and J genes are TRBV5-1 and TRBJ1-1; 7 bases agree with TRBD1. Trimming cost V 3 bases and J 1 base; bases outside gene matches: 6. CDR1 is SGHRS and CDR2 is YFSETQ in the germline V gene. The length of the CDR3 is 15 residues. As DNA, the CDR3 is TGCGCCAGCAGCTGGACAGGTCCTCCGAACACTGAAGCTTTCTTT. Its protein is CASSWTGPPNTEAFF.

This clone was detected once. CDR3 in amino acids: CASSGGQLPYEQYF. The CDR3 region has the DNA TGTGCCAGCAGCGGGGGACAGCTCCCCTACGAGCAGTACTTC. The V gene is TRBV5-6, the J gene TRBJ2-7, with TRBD1 identical over 7 bases. With V trimmed by 4 bases and J by 2 bases, 6 bases remained unmatched. Looked up from germline, CDR1 is SGHDT and CDR2 is YYEEEE. This CDR3 region has 14 residues.

The rearrangement links TRBV5-5 to TRBJ2-5, with 12 bases identical to TRBD2. CDR3 length: 17 residues. V was pared by 1 base and J by 5 bases, with 9 bases of the junction left unmatched. Germline CDR1 and CDR2: SGHKS and YYEKEE (reference sequence). Here the CDR3 DNA reads TGTGCCAGCAGCTTGTGGGCTAGCGGGGGGGCCTGGGAGACCCAGTACTTC. It yields the protein CASSLWASGGAWETQYF.

The chain employs TRBV6-4 and TRBJ2-1; TRBD2 matches at 12 bases. The CDR3 extends over 15 amino acids. The germline CDR1 and CDR2 sequences are MRHNA and SNTAGT. The V gene end was trimmed by 6 bases and the J gene end by 9 bases; junction bases not matched to a gene: 9. Here the CDR3 reads CASRLSSGGAAEQFF. In DNA form, the CDR3 reads TGTGCCAGCAGACTTTCTAGCGGGGGGGCGGCTGAGCAGTTCTTC.

This rearrangement joins TRBV4-3 to TRBJ2-7; possibly TRBD1 for D (6 bases). The CDR3 sequence is 14 residues long. Germline CDR1 LGHNA, CDR2 YSLEER. The V end lost 1 base, the J end lost 6 bases, and 13 bases lay between the germline ends. CDR3 in amino acids: CASSQVRGGFEQYF. The CDR3 DNA follows: TGCGCCAGCAGCCAAGTTAGAGGGGGATTCGAGCAGTACTTC.

V usage is TRBV4-1 and J usage is TRBJ2-3, with D perhaps TRBD1 or TRBD2 (6 bases each). Between the trimmed V and J ends, which lost 6 bases and 6 bases, there was a span of 16 bases. CDR1 and CDR2 from the germline V gene are MGHRA and YSYEKL. The CDR3 sequence is 14 residues long. CDR3 residues: CASRNRGPGDTQYF. CDR3 DNA: TGCGCCAGCAGAAACCGGGGGCCCGGGGATACGCAGTATTTT.

CDR3 nucleotide sequence: TGTGCCACCAGCAGAGTTCGGACACGAGCCGACGAGCAGTACTTC. Translating it yields CATSRVRTRADEQYF. This sequence joins TRBV15 and TRBJ2-7; maybe TRBD1 (5 bases). The CDR3 runs to 15 residues. V was shortened by 1 base and J by 5 bases, with 15 bases between the two germline ends. CDR1 and CDR2 from the germline V gene are LNHNV and YYDKDF (reference sequence).

This clone has just one count. V usage is TRBV28 and J usage is TRBJ2-7, with D possibly being TRBD1 (6 bases). The V end lost 6 bases, the J end lost 6 bases, and 18 bases lay between the germline ends. Germline CDR1 MDHEN, CDR2 SYDVKM. There are 14 residues in the CDR3. CDR3 nucleotides: TGTGCCAGCAGCCTACCGGGACAAGGGGGCGAGCAGTACTTC. It specifies CASSLPGQGGEQYF.

The chain employs TRBV5-3 and TRBJ2-7, with D perhaps TRBD2 (5 bases). TRBV5-3 is placed among ORFs of uncertain function. Trimming took 2 bases from V and 3 from J, leaving 6 bases between them. The CDR3 contains 12 residues. The CDR3 protein is CARSFSGYEQYF. In DNA form, the CDR3 reads TGTGCCAGAAGCTTCAGCGGCTACGAGCAGTACTTC.

The gene calls are TRBV5-1 and TRBJ2-7, with 11 bases identical to TRBD2. V lost 4 bases, J lost 4 bases, and 7 bases stayed unmatched. CDR1 is SGHRS, CDR2 YFSETQ, per germline. This CDR3 contains 15 residues. The chain's CDR3 is CASSATSGGPYEQYF. The DNA for the CDR3 is TGCGCCAGCAGCGCCACTAGCGGGGGACCTTACGAGCAGTACTTC.

The genes are TRBV11-3 and TRBJ2-5; D is uncertain. This CDR3 is 15 amino acids long. The V gene's germline CDR1 is SGHNT and CDR2 YENEEA. Trimming removed 1 base from V and 0 bases from J, with 9 bases in between. This CDR3 is CASSLGEINQETQYF. CDR3 coding DNA: TGTGCCAGCAGCTTAGGAGAGATAAACCAAGAGACCCAGTACTTC.

This chain joins TRBV5-4 and TRBJ2-7, with 14 bases that match TRBD2. V was pared by 0 bases and J by 2 bases, with 4 bases of the junction left unmatched. Germline CDR1 and CDR2: SGHNT and YYREEE (reference sequence). There are 17 residues in the CDR3. The CDR3 here is CASSLGGLAGGTYEQYF. CDR3 DNA sequence: TGTGCCAGCAGCTTGGGCGGACTAGCGGGGGGAACCTACGAGCAGTACTTC.

The chain uses TRBV14 and TRBJ2-6, with D maybe TRBD2 (7 bases). Trimming left V 2 bases short and J 1 base short, with 12 bases between. CDR1 SGHDN and CDR2 FVKESK come from the germline V gene. There are 17 residues in the CDR3. Here the CDR3 reads CASSQRGAISGANVLTF. The CDR3 nucleotides read TGTGCCAGCAGCCAACGGGGGGCCATATCTGGGGCCAACGTCCTGACTTTC.

J is TRBJ1-3 and V is TRBV28; D call uncertain. Per the germline V gene, CDR1 is MDHEN and CDR2 is SYDVKM. The ends were cut back, 1 base at V and 4 bases at J, with 11 bases in the middle. The CDR3 covers 15 residues. CDR3 in amino acids: CASSLSLSRGNTIYF. The CDR3 DNA follows: TGTGCCAGCAGTTTATCGCTCTCTCGAGGAAACACCATATATTTT.

This chain connects TRBV5-1 to TRBJ2-3, with a possible D match to TRBD1 (6 bases). Looked up from germline, CDR1 is SGHRS and CDR2 is YFSETQ. The V end lost 4 bases, the J end lost 2 bases, and 14 bases lay between the germline ends. The CDR3 is 15 amino acids. The CDR3 sequence: CASSPGDTYTDTQYF. For the CDR3, the DNA is TGCGCCAGCAGCCCCGGGGACACTTACACAGATACGCAGTATTTT.

This clone was picked up one time. V is TRBV5-4 and J is TRBJ1-4; D is ambiguous. This CDR3 is built from 14 residues. With 4 bases removed from V and 1 base from J, the gap between germline ends came to 8 bases. Germline-derived CDR1 and CDR2 are SGHNT and YYREEE (reference sequence). The CDR3 nucleotides read TGTGCCAGCAGCCTGGGTGGAACTAATGAAAAACTGTTTTTT. Translating gives CASSLGGTNEKLFF.

J is TRBJ2-7 and V is TRBV7-2, with 8 bases aligning to TRBD2. CDR1 is SGHTA, CDR2 FQGNSA, per germline. V shed 3 bases, J shed 0 bases, and the junction held 7 bases outside the gene matches. The CDR3 spans 16 residues. As DNA, the CDR3 is TGTGCCAGCAGCTTGGGTGCGGGGGGAACCTCCTACGAGCAGTACTTC. This gives the protein CASSLGAGGTSYEQYF.

J is TRBJ2-3 and V is TRBV7-7; TRBD2 matches at 8 bases. Germline V lookup: CDR1 SSHAT, CDR2 FNYEAQ (reference sequence). The V and J ends lost 5 bases and 4 bases, in that order; junction bases with no gene match: 5. This CDR3 is built from 14 residues. CDR3 region: CASSPGTRPDTQYF. In nucleotides, the CDR3 is TGTGCCAGCAGCCCCGGGACTAGGCCAGATACGCAGTATTTT.

V is TRBV21-1 and J is TRBJ2-7; the DNA was not compared with TRBD2, the D call given in the table. TRBV21-1 is a recognized pseudogene. This CDR3 region has 16 residues. In DNA form, the CDR3 reads TGTGCCAGCAGCAAGGCGAAACATACTAGCACCTACGAGCAGTACTTC. Protein: CASSKAKHTSTYEQYF.

The chain has TRBV5-4 and TRBJ1-2; the D is unclear. This CDR3 spans 13 amino acids. V was trimmed by 0 bases and J by 2 bases, leaving 5 bases between them. Germline V gives CDR1 SGHNT, CDR2 YYREEE (reference sequence). The CDR3 DNA is TGTGCCAGCAGCTTGGACGGGAACTATGGCTACACCTTC. Translating gives CASSLDGNYGYTF.

This clone showed up just a few times. The chain links TRBV29-1 to TRBJ2-1, with D maybe TRBD1 (6 bases). The V end was cut by 8 bases, the J end by 7 bases, with 18 bases between. CDR1 is SQVTM and CDR2 is ANQGSEA in the germline V gene. The CDR3 length is 13 residues. CDR3 amino acids: CSTPAGTRNEQFF. As DNA, the CDR3 is TGCAGCACTCCCGCCGGGACAAGAAATGAGCAGTTCTTC.

This sequence joins TRBV11-3 and TRBJ1-1, with D perhaps matching TRBD1 (5 bases). The V end was cut by 1 base, the J end by 4 bases, with 10 bases between. The CDR3 length is 14 residues. Germline V CDR1 and CDR2: SGHNT, YENEEA. CDR3 protein: CASSLGGPGTEAFF. In DNA, the CDR3 is TGTGCCAGCAGCTTAGGGGGCCCGGGCACTGAAGCTTTCTTT. Full variable domain (rest looked up from reference TRBV11-3 and TRBJ1-1): EAGVVQSPRYKIIEKKQPVAFWCNPISGHNTLYWYLQNLGQGPELLIRYENEEAVDDSQLPKDRFSAERLKGVDSTLKIQPAELGDSAVYLCASSLGGPGTEAFFGQGTRLTVV.

CDR3 DNA: TGTGCCAGCAGCTTAGATTGGGGGGCCGGGGGCACAGATACGCAGTATTTT. It yields the protein CASSLDWGAGGTDTQYF. The chain joins TRBV7-8 to TRBJ2-3; the D gene could be TRBD1 or TRBD2 (6 bases each). The CDR3 has 17 amino acids. CDR1 is SGHVS, CDR2 FQNEAQ, per germline. Trimming cost V 1 base and J 1 base, with 15 bases left between them. Full variable domain (remainder filled in from reference TRBV7-8 and TRBJ2-3): GAGVSQSPRYKVAKRGQDVALRCDPISGHVSLFWYQQALGQGPEFLTYFQNEAQLDKSGLPSDRFFAERPEGSVSTLKIQRTQQEDSAVYLCASSLDWGAGGTDTQYFGPGTRLTVL.

The V and J genes are TRBV7-9 and TRBJ1-2, with D unresolved. This CDR3 spans 16 amino acids. Deletions cut 5 bases from V and 4 bases from J, with 20 bases between. Germline CDR1 reads SEHNR; CDR2 reads FQNEAQ (reference sequence). The CDR3 is CASSPPGNRVTYGYTF. As DNA, the CDR3 is TGTGCCAGCAGCCCCCCCGGTAATCGGGTGACCTATGGCTACACCTTC.

J is TRBJ1-5 and V is TRBV4-1; possibly TRBD1 for D (5 bases). CDR1 and CDR2 from the germline V gene are MGHRA and YSYEKL. This CDR3 spans 15 amino acids. V lost 0 bases to trimming and J lost 7 bases, with 13 bases between them. CDR3 sequence reads: CASSQDVGAVQPQHF. The CDR3 bases are TGCGCCAGCAGCCAAGATGTAGGGGCTGTGCAGCCCCAGCATTTT.

The chain combines TRBV27 with TRBJ1-6, with no clear D. The CDR3 totals 14 residues. The germline V gene has CDR1 MNHEY and CDR2 SMNVEV (reference sequence). Deletions cut 0 bases from V and 10 bases from J, with 10 bases between. The CDR3: CASSLSVLGSPLHF. In nucleotides, the CDR3 is TGTGCCAGCAGTTTATCCGTCCTTGGGTCACCCCTCCACTTT.

The CDR3 loop is CSVSAENTGTVNTEAFF. CDR3 sequence (DNA): TGCAGCGTTAGTGCCGAAAACACCGGGACAGTGAACACTGAAGCTTTCTTT. The chain recombines TRBV29-1 with TRBJ1-1; 7 positions agree with TRBD1. The germline V gene has CDR1 SQVTM and CDR2 ANQGSEA. The CDR3 runs to 17 residues. V shed 5 bases, J shed 0 bases, and the junction held 15 bases outside the gene matches.